This TCR beta chain was identified in a study of T cells in Graves' hyperthyroidism and ophthalmopathy. General study findings and limits: The model foresaw ophthalmopathy a median roughly 6.5 months prior to onset. A model of 13 V-J features distinguished ophthalmopathy from stable hyperthyroidism.

V lost 4 bases, J lost 6 bases, and 3 bases stayed unmatched. Germline V gives CDR1 SGHTS, CDR2 YDEGEE. CDR3 size: 13 residues. RNA transcripts were the template for amplifying TCR beta CDR3 regions. HTBI primers were the set used in a first-round RT-PCR of the TCR CDR3. TCRdb analysed the multiplex PCR reads with MiXCR anew, one entry per CDR3 protein. Of approximately 560,000 distinct CDR3 sequences detected, approximately 44% appear once; the ten largest clones hold just over 8%. A note on this clonotype: Its antigen is unknown.

The material sequenced was peripheral blood or thyroid tissue (not recorded which). The sequence was obtained from a young woman with Graves' hyperthyroidism. The V call is TRBV5-8, the J call TRBJ1-5; 8 bases agree with TRBD1. CDR3: CASSLRGPQPQHF. DNA of the CDR3: TGTGCCAGCAGCCTCAGGGGGCCTCAGCCCCAGCATTTT.